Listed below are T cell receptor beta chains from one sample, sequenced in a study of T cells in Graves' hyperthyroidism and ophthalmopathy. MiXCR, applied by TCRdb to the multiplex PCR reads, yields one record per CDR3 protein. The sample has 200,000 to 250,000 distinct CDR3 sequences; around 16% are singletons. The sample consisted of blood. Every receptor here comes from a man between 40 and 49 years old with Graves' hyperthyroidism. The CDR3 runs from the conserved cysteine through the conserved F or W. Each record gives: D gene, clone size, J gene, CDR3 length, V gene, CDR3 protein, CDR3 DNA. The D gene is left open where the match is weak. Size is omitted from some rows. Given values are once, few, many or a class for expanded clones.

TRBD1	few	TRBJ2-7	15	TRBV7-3	CASSFLPGQGGEQYF	TGTGCCAGCAGCTTTCTCCCGGGACAGGGAGGCGAGCAGTACTTC
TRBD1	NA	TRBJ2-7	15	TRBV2	CASKRMRGPHYEQYF	TGTGCCAGCAAGAGGATGAGGGGGCCCCATTACGAGCAGTACTTC
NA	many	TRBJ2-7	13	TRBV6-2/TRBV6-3	CASSYTWTGEQYF	TGTGCCAGCAGTTACACCTGGACGGGGGAGCAGTACTTC
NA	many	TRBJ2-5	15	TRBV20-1	CSARDFHGVQETQYF	TGCAGTGCTAGAGATTTTCACGGGGTCCAAGAGACCCAGTACTTC
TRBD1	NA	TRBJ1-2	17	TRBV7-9	CASSPTGTGKLIYGYTF	TGTGCCAGCAGCCCTACCGGGACAGGGAAATTAATTTATGGCTACACCTTC
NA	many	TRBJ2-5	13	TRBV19	CASSIKGREAQYF	TGTGCCAGTAGTATAAAGGGAAGAGAGGCCCAGTACTTC
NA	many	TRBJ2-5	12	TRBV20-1	CSAHVSRGTQYF	TGCAGTGCTCACGTGTCTCGGGGGACCCAGTACTTC
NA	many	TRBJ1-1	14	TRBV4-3	CASSQRTPHTEAFF	TGCGCCAGCAGCCAACGTACACCACACACTGAAGCTTTCTTT
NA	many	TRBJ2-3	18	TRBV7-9	CASSPGDPRQDRTDTQYF	TGTGCCAGCAGCCCCGGTGACCCTAGACAGGATCGCACAGATACGCAGTATTTT
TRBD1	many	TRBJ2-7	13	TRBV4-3	CASSQDTGAEQYF	TGCGCCAGCAGCCAAGATACAGGGGCCGAGCAGTACTTC
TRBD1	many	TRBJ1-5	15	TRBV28	CASSLTGTGNQPQHF	TGTGCCAGCAGTTTGACCGGGACAGGGAATCAGCCCCAGCATTTT
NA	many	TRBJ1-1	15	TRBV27	CASSLRGRLNTEAFF	TGTGCCAGCAGTTTAAGGGGAAGACTGAACACTGAAGCTTTCTTT
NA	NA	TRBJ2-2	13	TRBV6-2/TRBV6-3	CASRADYTGELFF	TGTGCCAGCAGGGCAGATTACACCGGGGAGCTGTTTTTT
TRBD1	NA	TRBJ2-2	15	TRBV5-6	CASSLDRGLTGELFF	TGTGCCAGCAGCTTGGACAGGGGGCTCACCGGGGAGCTGTTTTTT
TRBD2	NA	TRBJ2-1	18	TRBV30	CAWGTGTSGGLPYDEQFF	TGTGCCTGGGGGACCGGGACTAGCGGGGGACTTCCTTACGATGAGCAGTTCTTC
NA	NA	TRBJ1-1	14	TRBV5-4	CASSLSRGNTEAFF	TGTGCCAGCAGCTTGTCTCGGGGGAACACTGAAGCTTTCTTT
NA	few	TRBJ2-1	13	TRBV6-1	CASSPLRGGEQFF	TGTGCCAGCAGCCCACTCAGAGGGGGTGAGCAGTTCTTC
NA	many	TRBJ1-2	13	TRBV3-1	CASSLQGQYGYTF	TGTGCCAGCAGCCTGCAGGGGCAGTATGGCTACACCTTC
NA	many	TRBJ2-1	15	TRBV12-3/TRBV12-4	CASSAKGKGHHEQFF	TGTGCCAGCAGTGCCAAGGGAAAGGGGCACCATGAGCAGTTCTTC
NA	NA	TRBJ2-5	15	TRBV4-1	CASSQAQTGGETQYF	TGCGCCAGCAGCCAAGCACAGACAGGTGGCGAGACCCAGTACTTC
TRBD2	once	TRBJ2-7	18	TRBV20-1	CSANGRGGPSSNYYEQYF	TGCAGTGCAAACGGTCGGGGGGGACCGTCCTCAAACTACTACGAGCAGTACTTC
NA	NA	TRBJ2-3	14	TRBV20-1	CSARVAQGSGTQYF	TGCAGTGCTAGAGTTGCACAGGGATCGGGAACGCAGTATTTT
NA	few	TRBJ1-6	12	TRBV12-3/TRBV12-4	CASSLYNSPLHF	TGTGCCAGCAGCCTTTATAATTCACCCCTCCACTTT
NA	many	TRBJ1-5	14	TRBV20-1	CSATRGVRNQPQHF	TGCAGTGCTACCAGGGGAGTTCGCAATCAGCCCCAGCATTTT
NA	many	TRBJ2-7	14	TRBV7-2	CASGGGRRTYEQYF	TGTGCCAGTGGAGGGGGCAGACGCACCTACGAGCAGTACTTC
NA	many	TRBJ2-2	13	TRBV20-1	CSANTGRTGELFF	TGCAGTGCTAATACAGGCAGGACCGGGGAGCTGTTTTTT
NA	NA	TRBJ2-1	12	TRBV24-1	CATSGAMREQFF	TGTGCCACCAGTGGGGCGATGCGTGAGCAGTTCTTC
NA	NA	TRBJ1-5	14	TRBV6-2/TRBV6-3	CASRQGGLSQPQHF	TGTGCCAGCAGGCAGGGCGGTTTAAGTCAGCCCCAGCATTTT
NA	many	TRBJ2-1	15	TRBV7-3	CASSLGAVAYNEQFF	TGTGCCAGCAGCTTAGGGGCAGTCGCCTACAATGAGCAGTTCTTC
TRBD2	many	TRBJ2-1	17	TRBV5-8	CASSLMKTSGGYNEQFF	TGTGCCAGCAGCTTGATGAAGACTAGCGGGGGGTACAATGAGCAGTTCTTC
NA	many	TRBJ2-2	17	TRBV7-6	CASSCLLGGGCTGELFF	TGTGCCAGCAGCTGCCTTCTGGGGGGCGGGTGCACCGGGGAGCTGTTTTTT
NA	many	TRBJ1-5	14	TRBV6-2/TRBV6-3	CASSLGGASQPQHF	TGTGCCTCCTCCCTTGGGGGGGCGAGTCAGCCCCAGCATTTT
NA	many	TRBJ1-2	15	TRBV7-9	CASSQNKGEGYGYTF	TGTGCCAGCAGTCAAAACAAGGGGGAAGGGTATGGCTACACCTTC
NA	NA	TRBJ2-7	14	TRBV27	CASSLLEGVGEQYF	TGTGCCAGCAGTTTACTAGAAGGGGTTGGGGAGCAGTACTTC
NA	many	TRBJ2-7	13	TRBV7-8	CASSSEPNSEQYF	TGTGCCAGCAGCTCCGAGCCTAACAGCGAGCAGTACTTC
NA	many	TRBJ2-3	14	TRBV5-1	CASSPAEGTDTQYF	TGCGCCAGCAGCCCTGCAGAGGGCACAGATACGCAGTATTTT
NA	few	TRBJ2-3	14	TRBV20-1	CSARDRRSTDTQYF	TGCAGTGCCCGAGACAGACGCAGCACAGATACGCAGTATTTT
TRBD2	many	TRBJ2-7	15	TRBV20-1	CSARDERGQTYEQYF	TGCAGTGCTAGAGACGAGCGGGGGCAGACCTACGAGCAGTACTTC
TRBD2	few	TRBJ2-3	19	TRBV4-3	CASSQDLTSGWKSTDTQYF	TGCGCCAGCAGCCAAGATCTAACTAGCGGGTGGAAAAGCACAGATACGCAGTATTTT
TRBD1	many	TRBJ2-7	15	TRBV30	CAWTERQGVSYEQYF	TGTGCCTGGACCGAACGACAGGGAGTCTCCTACGAGCAGTACTTC
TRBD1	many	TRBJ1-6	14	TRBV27	CASQLQGADSPLHF	TGTGCCAGCCAACTACAGGGGGCGGATTCACCCCTCCACTTT
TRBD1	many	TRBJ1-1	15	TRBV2	CASISQGAGDTEAFF	TGTGCCAGCATTTCACAGGGGGCAGGCGACACTGAAGCTTTCTTT
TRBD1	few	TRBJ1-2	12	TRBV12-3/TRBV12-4	CASSRTGQGYTF	TGTGCCAGCAGCCGGACAGGGCAGGGCTACACCTTC
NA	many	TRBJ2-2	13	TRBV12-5	CASGPSNTGELFF	TGTGCTAGTGGTCCCTCGAACACCGGGGAGCTGTTTTTT
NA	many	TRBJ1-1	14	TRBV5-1	CASSSQAGPTEAFF	TGCGCCAGCAGCTCCCAGGCAGGGCCCACTGAAGCTTTCTTT
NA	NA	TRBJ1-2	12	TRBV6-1	CASATGGGGYTF	TGTGCCAGCGCAACAGGTGGGGGCGGCTACACCTTC
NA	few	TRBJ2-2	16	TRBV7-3	CASSLRGVQNTGELFF	TGTGCCAGCAGCTTAAGGGGGGTACAGAACACCGGGGAGCTGTTTTTT
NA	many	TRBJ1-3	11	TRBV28	CASSSQRAIYF	TGTGCCAGCAGTTCCCAGCGGGCCATATATTTT
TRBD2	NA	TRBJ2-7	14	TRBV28	CASSASGRHYEQYF	TGTGCCAGCAGTGCTAGCGGGAGGCATTACGAGCAGTACTTC
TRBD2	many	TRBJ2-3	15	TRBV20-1	CSASGSAGGLDTQYF	TGCAGTGCTAGTGGGTCAGCGGGGGGGTTGGATACGCAGTATTTT
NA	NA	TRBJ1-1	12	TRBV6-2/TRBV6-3	CASSDSAAEAFF	TGTGCCAGTTCAGACAGCGCAGCTGAAGCTTTCTTT
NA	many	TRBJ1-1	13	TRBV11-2	CASSGEGLTEAFF	TGTGCCAGCAGCGGAGAAGGCCTGACTGAAGCTTTCTTT
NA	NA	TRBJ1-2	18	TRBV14	CASSHSRSTGLANYGYTF	TGTGCCAGCAGCCATTCAAGATCAACGGGATTGGCTAACTATGGCTACACCTTC
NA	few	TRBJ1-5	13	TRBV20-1	CSARRASNQPQHF	TGCAGTGCCAGGAGGGCAAGCAATCAGCCCCAGCATTTT
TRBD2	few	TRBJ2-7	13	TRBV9	CASSRGGADEQYF	TGTGCCAGCAGCCGGGGGGGGGCGGACGAGCAGTACTTC
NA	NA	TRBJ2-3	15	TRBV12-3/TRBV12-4	CASRELRDNTDTQYF	TGTGCCAGCAGAGAACTCCGGGACAACACAGATACGCAGTATTTT
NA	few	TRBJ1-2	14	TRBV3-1	CASSDRGSGGGYTF	TGTGCCAGCAGCGACCGGGGGTCTGGGGGTGGCTACACCTTC
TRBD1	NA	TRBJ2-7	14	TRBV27	CASSWTGWGLEQYF	TGTGCCAGCAGCTGGACAGGCTGGGGTCTCGAGCAGTACTTC
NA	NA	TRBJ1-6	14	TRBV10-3	CAIAPGTRNSPLHF	TGTGCCATAGCTCCCGGGACCCGAAATTCACCCCTCCACTTT